Shown below are 28 T cell receptor beta chains from a single sample sequenced in a study of blood T cells in healthy people across ages. Through a sample-barcoded 5' primer and a J-beta primer mix, a second PCR was run for roughly 7 to 12 cycles. TCRdb redid the calling of the 5' RACE reads with MiXCR, one entry per CDR3 protein. Of around 1,600,000 distinct CDR3 sequences listed, approximately 39% are singletons. The sample was blood. The receptors derive from a woman between 18 and 30 years old in good health.

The chain combines TRBV28 with TRBJ2-4; D uncertain. Trimming took 6 bases from V and 6 from J, leaving 12 bases between them. Germline assignment: CDR1 MDHEN and CDR2 SYDVKM. CDR3 length equals 13 residues. CDR3 nucleotides: TGTGCCAGCAGACGTAAAACCCCAAACATTCAGTACTTC. Its translation: CASRRKTPNIQYF. The full variable domain, its missing parts supplied by reference TRBV28 and TRBJ2-4, is DVKVTQSSRYLVKRTGEKVFLECVQDMDHENMFWYRQDPGLGLRLIYFSYDVKMKEKGDIPEGYSVSREKKERFSLILESASTNQTSMYLCASRRKTPNIQYFGAGTRLSVL.

CDR3 bases: TGCAGCGGTGGGGAGGGGGGCTCCTACGAGCAGTACTTC. Translated: CSGGEGGSYEQYF. This chain links TRBV29-1 with TRBJ2-5; a possible D gene is TRBD2 (7 bases). The DNA end lines up better with TRBJ2-7; the J call may be wrong. There are 13 residues in the CDR3. Looked up from germline, CDR1 is SQVTM and CDR2 is ANQGSEA.

The chain combines TRBV29-1 with TRBJ2-6, with D perhaps matching TRBD1 (5 bases). Germline V gene sequence: CDR1 SQVTM, CDR2 ANQGSEA. The CDR3 runs 14 residues. Deletions cut 5 bases from V and 2 bases from J, with 10 bases between. In DNA, the CDR3 is TGCAGCGTTCTAGTCAGGGCTGGGGCCAACGTCCTGACTTTC. Amino acids: CSVLVRAGANVLTF.

This chain uses TRBV29-1 with TRBJ2-7; 9 nucleotides match TRBD1. This CDR3 has 13 amino acids. Germline lookup yields CDR1 SQVTM and CDR2 ANQGSEA. Trimming at V came to 7 bases and at J to 7 bases, leaving 11 bases not matched to a gene. The CDR3 here is CSAPGQGFDEQYF. As DNA, the CDR3 is TGCAGCGCCCCGGGACAGGGTTTTGATGAGCAGTACTTC.

The chain employs TRBV4-1 and TRBJ2-7; 9 nucleotides match TRBD1. From germline, CDR1 is MGHRA and CDR2 YSYEKL. CDR3 length equals 16 residues. Germline trimming cut 1 base from V and 5 bases from J; bases unmatched to any gene: 9. For the CDR3, the DNA is TGCGCCAGCAGCCAAGGGGTCGAACAGGGGGCCCACGAGCAGTACTTC. Residues: CASSQGVEQGAHEQYF.

This clonotype has just a few counts. The chain links TRBV27 to TRBJ2-2; D is unresolved. Looked up from germline, CDR1 is MNHEY and CDR2 is SMNVEV (reference sequence). Trimming left V 3 bases short and J 4 bases short, with 15 bases between. The CDR3 is 16 residues long. The CDR3 protein is CASSLRTPRPTGELFF. CDR3 coding DNA: TGTGCCAGCAGTTTGCGGACCCCGCGTCCCACCGGGGAGCTGTTTTTT.

V and J are TRBV6-6 and TRBJ1-5, with TRBD1 matching 7 bases. V shed 5 bases, J shed 4 bases, and the junction held 11 bases outside the gene matches. Germline-derived CDR1 and CDR2 are MNHNY and SVGAGI (reference sequence). The CDR3 is 16 amino acids. The DNA for the CDR3 is TGTGCCAGCAGTCTCAGGGGGGGCAGACATAATCAGCCCCAGCATTTT. Its protein is CASSLRGGRHNQPQHF.

The gene calls are TRBV11-2 and TRBJ2-3; TRBD2 aligns across 8 bases. The CDR3 extends over 15 amino acids. Per the germline V gene, CDR1 is SGHAT and CDR2 is FQNNGV. After removal of 7 bases from V and 7 bases from J, the junction contained 13 bases not matched to a gene. CDR3 coding DNA: TGTGCCAGCAAAAACCGGGGGGGGCTCTCACATACGCAGTATTTT. It specifies CASKNRGGLSHTQYF.

This clonotype was found a few times. The chain combines TRBV4-3 with TRBJ1-6; 8 bases match TRBD1. The CDR3 runs to 18 residues. Germline-derived CDR1 and CDR2 are LGHNA and YSLEER. V dropped 0 bases and J dropped 5; count of bases not matched to a gene: 9. The CDR3 loop reads CASSQDGGAQGDNSPLHF. The CDR3 bases are TGCGCCAGCAGCCAAGATGGCGGGGCACAGGGGGATAATTCACCCCTCCACTTT.

This rearrangement joins TRBV15 to TRBJ1-1; perhaps TRBD1 as D (5 bases). The ends were cut back, 2 bases at V and 4 bases at J, with 17 bases in the middle. The CDR3 sequence is 16 residues long. Germline lookup yields CDR1 LNHNV and CDR2 YYDKDF (reference sequence). Here the CDR3 DNA reads TGTGCCACCAGCAGATGGGGACCGGGAAAGGCCACTGAAGCTTTCTTT. Translated: CATSRWGPGKATEAFF.

This clonotype was observed a few times. This chain connects TRBV20-1 to TRBJ1-2; 7 nucleotides agree with TRBD1. The V gene's germline CDR1 is DFQATT and CDR2 SNEGSKA (reference sequence). The CDR3 totals 14 residues. Trimming cost V 5 bases and J 3 bases; bases outside gene matches: 9. The CDR3 bases are TGCAGTGCTCGGGAGAGGGGGCGTGACTATGGCTACACCTTC. This encodes CSARERGRDYGYTF.

This clonotype showed up just once. The chain combines TRBV6-5 with TRBJ1-1, with D hard to call. Germline V gives CDR1 MNHEY, CDR2 SVGAGI. The CDR3 length is 14 residues. V was shortened by 7 bases and J by 3 bases, with 15 bases between the two germline ends. The CDR3 region has the DNA TGTGCCAGCACCCGGGATAGTATTTACACTGAAGCTTTCTTT. It codes for CASTRDSIYTEAFF.

J is TRBJ1-1 and V is TRBV12-3 or TRBV12-4; D unresolved. The CDR3 runs 13 residues. V was trimmed by 2 bases and J by 5 bases, leaving 9 bases between them. The CDR3 reads CASSLLTATEAFF. As DNA, the CDR3 is TGTGCCAGCAGTTTATTAACGGCGACTGAAGCTTTCTTT.

The CDR3 region is CSARDVRAGGHNEQYF. DNA of the CDR3: TGCAGTGCTAGAGATGTCAGAGCGGGGGGGCACAATGAGCAGTACTTC. The V gene is TRBV20-1, the J gene TRBJ2-1, with TRBD2 matching 10 bases. The DNA matches TRBJ2-7 better at its end, which makes the J call doubtful. CDR3 length: 16 residues. CDR1 is DFQATT and CDR2 is SNEGSKA in the germline V gene (reference sequence).

This clonotype has more than one count but fewer than ten. The rearrangement links TRBV4-1 to TRBJ2-2; D perhaps matches TRBD1 (6 bases). Between the trimmed V and J ends, which lost 4 bases and 1 base, there was a span of 13 bases. CDR3 length: 16 amino acids. Germline V lookup: CDR1 MGHRA, CDR2 YSYEKL. CDR3 nucleotide sequence: TGCGCCAGCAGCCTAAGCCTACAGGGGAACACCGGGGAGCTGTTTTTT. The encoded protein is CASSLSLQGNTGELFF.

The J gene is TRBJ1-3, the V gene TRBV20-1; a weak D match, TRBD1 (5 bases). Germline V gene data show CDR1 as DFQATT and CDR2 as SNEGSKA (reference sequence). The CDR3 contains 15 residues. Between the trimmed V and J ends, which lost 6 bases and 1 base, there was a span of 16 bases. This chain's CDR3 is CSAGRYGGSGNTIYF. CDR3 sequence (DNA): TGCAGTGCCGGGCGTTACGGGGGATCTGGAAACACCATATATTTT.

The chain is built from TRBV4-1 and TRBJ2-1, with TRBD1 matching 9 bases. Germline V lookup: CDR1 MGHRA, CDR2 YSYEKL. CDR3 length: 15 residues. The trim removed 3 bases at V and 7 bases at J, leaving 7 bases unmatched. CDR3 DNA sequence: TGCGCCAGCAGCCAGGGTAAGGGACAGGGAAATGAGCAGTTCTTC. Translated, it gives CASSQGKGQGNEQFF.

The chain combines TRBV5-1 with TRBJ2-7, with 9 bases matching TRBD2. V trimming: 4 bases; J trimming: 1 base; junction bases outside the gene matches: 3. In germline, CDR1 is SGHRS, CDR2 YFSETQ. The CDR3 loop spans 14 amino acids. The CDR3 bases are TGCGCCAGCAGCGACACTAGCGGGTCCTACGAGCAGTACTTC. Translation: CASSDTSGSYEQYF.

V is TRBV20-1 and J is TRBJ1-2; D possibly corresponds to TRBD1 (6 bases). This CDR3 contains 12 residues. Per the germline V gene, CDR1 is DFQATT and CDR2 is SNEGSKA (reference sequence). V lost 4 bases to trimming and J lost 8 bases, with 14 bases between them. CDR3 sequence reads: CSANSGGRGYTF. The CDR3 coding sequence is TGCAGTGCTAATTCTGGGGGCCGGGGCTACACCTTC.

This rearrangement joins TRBV10-3 to TRBJ1-2, with a possible D match to TRBD1 (6 bases). V lost 4 bases to trimming and J lost 4 bases, with 13 bases between them. This CDR3 is 14 amino acids long. Per germline, CDR1 ENHRY and CDR2 SYGVKD. CDR3 bases: TGTGCCATCAGTGCGGATAGGGGGAGCTATGGCTACACCTTC. Protein: CAISADRGSYGYTF.

This clonotype was detected only a few times. The genes are TRBV14 and TRBJ2-7, with D possibly being TRBD2 (5 bases). CDR3 size: 13 residues. Trimming pared 1 base from V and 9 bases from J, leaving 13 bases between. From germline, CDR1 is SGHDN and CDR2 FVKESK. The CDR3 DNA reads as TGTGCCAGCAGCCAAGGTGTGGCTAGCCGGCAGTACTTC. Protein product: CASSQGVASRQYF.

This clonotype was counted only a few times. One junction end does not reproduce the germline sequence, and a read error may be involved. The V call is TRBV15, the J call TRBJ1-5; D unclear. The CDR3 has 12 residues. From germline, CDR1 is LNHNV and CDR2 YYDKDF (reference sequence). The DNA of the CDR3 is TGTGCCACAAGCAGAGTTTCTCAGCCCCAGCATTTT. Protein sequence: CATSRVSQPQHF.

The chain is built from TRBV4-1 and TRBJ2-7; TRBD2 agrees at 8 bases. Germline-derived CDR1 and CDR2 are MGHRA and YSYEKL. V was clipped by 1 base and J by 2 bases; unmatched bases: 4. The CDR3 has 15 residues. CDR3 sequence (DNA): TGCGCCAGCAGCCAAGGAGCGGGGGTCGCCTACGAGCAGTACTTC. The encoded protein is CASSQGAGVAYEQYF.

The genes are TRBV3-1 and TRBJ2-3; 8 positions match TRBD1. The CDR3 sequence is 17 residues long. V lost 0 bases and J lost 5; bases outside the gene matches: 10. Germline V gene sequence: CDR1 LGHDT, CDR2 YNNKEL (reference sequence). The CDR3 DNA is TGTGCCAGCAGCCAAGATCTCACCAGGGGGCATGGAGATACGCAGTATTTT. It yields the protein CASSQDLTRGHGDTQYF.

The CDR3 loop reads CASSLTGQSNQPQHF. The CDR3 region has the DNA TGTGCCAGCAGCTTAACCGGACAGTCGAATCAGCCCCAGCATTTT. V gene TRBV11-2 combines with J gene TRBJ1-5, with D perhaps TRBD1 (6 bases). Germline assignment: CDR1 SGHAT and CDR2 FQNNGV. The V end lost 2 bases, the J end lost 4 bases, and 12 bases lay between the germline ends. CDR3 size: 15 residues.

About this clonotype itself: A much more abundant neighbour one base away suggests this may be a read error. V usage is TRBV20-1 and J usage is TRBJ1-6; unclear D gene. The CDR3 has 14 amino acids. Germline V gives CDR1 DFQATT, CDR2 SNEGSKA (reference sequence). CDR3 protein: CSARDGNLISPPHF. The CDR3 region has the DNA TGCAGTGCTAGAGATGGAAACCTGATTTCACCCCCCCACTTT.

This rearrangement joins TRBV6-2 or TRBV6-3 to TRBJ2-5; 10 positions agree with TRBD2. The CDR3 runs 18 residues. CDR1 is MNHEY and CDR2 is SVGEGT in the germline V gene. V was pared by 2 bases and J by 3 bases, with 12 bases of the junction left unmatched. The CDR3 coding sequence is TGTGCCAGCAGTTACCCGGCTTTTTTCCTAGCGGGGGAAGAGACCCAGTACTTC. Its protein product is CASSYPAFFLAGEETQYF.

The chain uses TRBV12-3 or TRBV12-4 and TRBJ2-7; TRBD1 might be the D (6 bases). Trimming removed 7 bases from V and 0 bases from J, with 13 bases in between. The CDR3 spans 14 residues. The CDR3 region has the DNA TGTGCCAGCACCGCCGGGACACACTCCTACGAGCAGTACTTC. It is translated as CASTAGTHSYEQYF.